These 26 T cell receptor beta chains were sequenced from one sample in a study of CD8+ T cells in alopecia areata. Sequencing relied on a cDNA template that was reverse transcribed from extracted RNA. The protocol was immunoSEQ multiplex PCR, while the TCRdb copy is restricted to in-frame clones and leaves out a portion. The sample was found to contain 270,000 or so clones, and every one recurs. CD4, CD8alpha, NKG2D, NKG2ACE and other markers guided sorting of pooled cutaneous lymph node cells. Material: CD4+ T cells sorted from a lymph node. The receptors stem from a C3H/HeJ mouse with alopecia areata. This strain's MHC haplotype is H2-k.

Turning to this clone: Any gene name here is a mouse gene name. The missing CDR3 end, 4 residues past where the read stops, is filled in from the germline J gene. The chain couples TRBV13-1 to TRBJ2-7, with D tentatively TRBD2 (6 bases). Germline CDR1 NSHNY, CDR2 SYGAGN. The CDR3 runs 13 residues. V was trimmed by 5 bases and J by 3 bases, leaving 12 bases between them. This chain's CDR3 is CASRTGALYEQYF. CDR3 DNA (partial): TGTGCCAGCAGGACTGGAGCCCTCTAT.

This clone was seen a handful of times. Gene names denote mouse genes. From the germline J gene comes the end of the CDR3, since the read stops 4 residues before it. This chain joins TRBV17 and TRBJ2-4, with TRBD1 matching over 7 bases. The CDR3 length is 14 residues. V lost 6 bases, J lost 0 bases, and 3 bases stayed unmatched. Germline V gene data show CDR1 as MNHDT and CDR2 as YYDKIL. This CDR3 is CASRRQGSQNTLYF. The CDR3 DNA, read in part, is TGTGCTAGCAGGAGACAGGGCAGTCAAAAC. Full variable domain (rest looked up from reference TRBV17 and TRBJ2-4): DTTVKQNPRYKLARVGKPVNLICSQTMNHDTMYWYQKKPNQAPKLLLFYYDKILNREADTFEKFQSSRPNNSFCSLYIGSAGLEYSAMYLCASRRQGSQNTLYFGAGTRLSVL.

About this clone: The genes are named according to mouse. The CDR3 end falls 4 residues outside the read, so it is completed with the germline J gene. The chain is built from TRBV13-1 and TRBJ2-3; TRBD1 matches at 7 bases. The germline CDR1 and CDR2 sequences are NSHNY and SYGAGN. V lost 0 bases to trimming and J lost 1 base; unmatched junction nucleotides: 5. The CDR3 has 16 amino acids. CDR3 region: CASSDALGTGAETLYF. Partial CDR3 DNA: TGTGCCAGCAGTGATGCACTCGGGACAGGTGCAGAA.

With respect to this clone: Gene names are the mouse ones. The CDR3 end falls 4 residues outside the read, so it is completed with the germline J gene. The gene calls are TRBV13-1 and TRBJ1-1, with TRBD1 matching 8 bases. The germline gives CDR1 NSHNY, CDR2 SYGAGN. The CDR3 covers 12 residues. The CDR3 region is CASSEQGGEVFF. The CDR3 bases that were read are TGTGCCAGCAGTGAACAGGGGGGA.

In its sample, this clone was seen a few times. Gene names are mouse gene names. With the read ending 4 residues before the CDR3 end, the germline J gene is used to fill in that end. This rearrangement joins TRBV17 to TRBJ2-1, with TRBD2 as a possible D gene (6 bases). CDR3 length: 14 amino acids. The germline V gene has CDR1 MNHDT and CDR2 YYDKIL. V dropped 0 bases and J dropped 6 bases, with 9 bases sitting between them. This CDR3 reads CASSRDGTFAEQFF. The covered CDR3 bases are TGTGCTAGCAGTAGAGACGGGACTTTTGCT.

Only a few counts were recorded for this clone. Gene names and germline refer to mouse. The CDR3 is cut off 4 residues early in the read; its end comes from the germline J gene. Distinct nucleotide sequences in the sample also encode this CDR3. The rearrangement links TRBV19 to TRBJ1-1; 9 bases are shared with TRBD1. The germline V gene has CDR1 FNHDT and CDR2 SITEND (reference sequence). The CDR3 is 13 residues long. CDR3 bases read: TGTGCCAGCAGTATCGACAGGGGGAGA. This translates into CASSIDRGR. The CDR3 reads in full as CASSIDRGREVFF.

This clone was counted between two and nine times. The genes are named according to mouse. The covered CDR3 bases are TGTGCCAGCGGTGGGGGACAAACA. This codes for CASGGGQT. The CDR3, in full, reads CASGGGQTEVFF. The rearrangement uses TRBV13-2 and TRBJ1-1; a possible D gene is TRBD1 (6 bases). The read gets to within 4 residues of the CDR3 end, and the germline J gene fills in the rest. Germline CDR1 reads NNHNN; CDR2 reads SYGAGS (reference sequence). The CDR3 extends over 12 amino acids.

To note about this clone: Any gene name here is a mouse gene name. The read comes to an end 4 residues before the CDR3 does, leaving the germline J gene to fill in the end. Other DNA sequences from this sample encode an identical CDR3 as well. The chain links TRBV19 to TRBJ2-3, with D uncertain. Trimming left V 4 bases short and J 3 bases short, with 9 bases between. The CDR3 loop spans 13 amino acids. Per the germline V gene, CDR1 is FNHDT and CDR2 is SITEND (reference sequence). The CDR3 sequence is CASSPRQAETLYF. CDR3 bases read: TGTGCCAGCAGTCCTCGACAAGCAGAA.

About this clone itself: Mouse germline and gene names are used. The read ends 4 residues before the CDR3 terminus; that terminus is restored from the germline J gene. The chain employs TRBV29 and TRBJ2-1, with 7 bases matching TRBD2. The J segment lost 4 bases and the V segment lost 4 bases, leaving 7 bases of the junction unmatched. CDR3 size: 15 residues. The germline V gene encodes CDR1 MSHET and CDR2 SYDVDS. The sequenced CDR3 bases are TGTGCTAGCAGTTCCCGCTGGGGGACTTATGCT. As protein: CASSSRWGTYA. The complete CDR3 protein is CASSSRWGTYAEQFF.

A remark on this clone: The genes are named according to mouse. The read ends 4 residues before the CDR3 terminus; that terminus is restored from the germline J gene. The chain recombines TRBV5 with TRBJ2-5, with 7 nucleotides matching TRBD2. The CDR3 is 13 amino acids. The germline gives CDR1 LGHNA, CDR2 YNLKQL (reference sequence). The DNA read from the CDR3 is TGTGCCAGCAGCCAAGTCTGGGGGGAC. Its protein product is CASSQVWGD. The CDR3, in full, reads CASSQVWGDTQYF.

This clone was seen a handful of times. A much larger clone is a single base away; this may be a read error. Each gene name is a mouse one. The read halts 4 residues ahead of the CDR3 end, with the missing end drawn from the germline J gene. This sample includes further DNA sequences coding for the same CDR3. The chain uses TRBV5 and TRBJ2-1, with 12 bases fitting TRBD2. Germline CDR1 LGHNA, CDR2 YNLKQL (reference sequence). The V and J ends lost 3 bases and 1 base, in that order; junction bases with no gene match: 1. CDR3 size: 16 residues. CDR3 sequence: CASSQDWGGNYAEQFF. The CDR3 DNA, read in part, is TGTGCCAGCAGCCAGGACTGGGGGGGGAACTATGCT.

Only a few counts were recorded for this clone. The genes and germline here are from mouse. The read gets to within 4 residues of the CDR3 end, and the germline J gene fills in the rest. The V gene is TRBV14, the J gene TRBJ2-5, with TRBD1 as a possible D gene (6 bases). The CDR3 covers 13 residues. Germline CDR1 and CDR2: SGHDT and FRDEAV. The CDR3 region is CASSRGTKDTQYF. CDR3 DNA, as far as it was read: TGTGCCAGCAGCCGCGGGACAAAAGAC.

This clone has only a few counts. Any gene name here is a mouse gene name. The CDR3 end lies 4 residues beyond the end of the read and is filled in from the germline J gene. The sample has other DNA sequences that encode this CDR3 too. The chain has TRBV17 and TRBJ1-1, with a possible D match to TRBD1 (6 bases). This CDR3 has 14 amino acids. V was shortened by 3 bases and J by 0 bases, with 8 bases between the two germline ends. Per the germline V gene, CDR1 is MNHDT and CDR2 is YYDKIL. This CDR3 reads CASSRDRANTEVFF. The covered CDR3 bases are TGTGCTAGCAGTAGGGACAGAGCAAACACA.

Turning to this clone: Gene names are the mouse ones. The read stops 4 residues short of the end of the CDR3; the missing end is completed from the germline J gene. The chain carries TRBV13-1 and TRBJ1-1; TRBD1 might be the D (6 bases). CDR1 and CDR2 (germline): NSHNY, SYGAGN. This CDR3 has 13 amino acids. The ends were cut back, 6 bases at V and 1 base at J, with 10 bases in the middle. The sequenced part of the CDR3 DNA is TGTGCCAGCAACAGGGAGGGAAACACA. Translated, it gives CASNREGNT. The entire CDR3 protein reads CASNREGNTEVFF.

Comments on this clone: Mouse gene names apply. The read ends 4 residues before the CDR3 terminus; that terminus is restored from the germline J gene. This chain connects TRBV19 to TRBJ2-7; 10 bases fit TRBD2. The germline CDR1 and CDR2 sequences are FNHDT and SITEND (reference sequence). Unmatched junction bases numbered 5, after V lost 5 bases and J lost 0 bases. The CDR3 has 15 residues. CDR3 in amino acids: CASSTGLGSSYEQYF. Incomplete CDR3 DNA: TGTGCCAGCAGCACGGGACTGGGGAGCTCCTAT.

This clone was picked up a small number of times. Germline and genes here are mouse. The read comes to an end 4 residues before the CDR3 does, leaving the germline J gene to fill in the end. The sample contains more than one DNA sequence encoding this CDR3. The genes are TRBV19 and TRBJ2-5, with 8 bases identical to TRBD1. Germline-derived CDR1 and CDR2 are FNHDT and SITEND (reference sequence). The CDR3 has 14 amino acids. The DNA read from the CDR3 is TGTGCCAGCAGCCCCCGGACAGGGAGGGAC. Translated, it gives CASSPRTGRD. In full, the CDR3 reads CASSPRTGRDTQYF.

Comment on this clone: Genes and germline are mouse. Other DNA sequences within the sample encode an identical CDR3. The CDR3 protein is CASSEGTANNSPLYF. CDR3 bases read: TGTGCCAGCAGTGAAGGGACAGCCAATAATTCGCCC. V is TRBV13-1 and J is TRBJ1-6, with TRBD1 matching 7 bases. The CDR3 goes on 3 residues after the read ends, and that part is filled in from the germline J gene. TRBJ1-6 is noted as an ORF with a role that remains uncertain. Trimming took 2 bases from V and 5 from J; bases not matched to a gene: 4. Germline lookup yields CDR1 NSHNY and CDR2 SYGAGN. The CDR3 has 15 amino acids.

This clone was seen a handful of times. All gene names here are mouse names. The read falls 4 residues short of the CDR3 end, and the missing part is taken from the germline J gene. This chain uses TRBV19 with TRBJ1-1; perhaps TRBD1 as D (5 bases). The germline V gene encodes CDR1 FNHDT and CDR2 SITEND (reference sequence). This CDR3 has 13 residues. With 3 bases removed from V and 1 base from J, the gap between germline ends came to 7 bases. CDR3 DNA, as far as it was read: TGTGCCAGCAGTACCGACAGAAACACA. Its protein product is CASSTDRNT. The full CDR3 protein reads CASSTDRNTEVFF.

This clone has just a few counts. All gene names here are mouse names. The read is 3 residues too short to cover the CDR3 end, so that end is filled in from the germline J gene. The V gene is TRBV13-2, the J gene TRBJ1-6; tentative D call: TRBD1 (5 bases). TRBJ1-6 is filed as an ORF, its function uncertain. V lost 5 bases and J 5 bases, leaving 5 bases between the germline ends. Per the germline V gene, CDR1 is NNHNN and CDR2 is SYGAGS (reference sequence). CDR3 length equals 12 residues. The CDR3 loop is CASGTDNSPLYF. The DNA read from the CDR3 is TGTGCCAGCGGGACAGATAATTCGCCC.

This clone was seen more than once but under ten times. Gene names follow the mouse nomenclature. The CDR3 end falls 4 residues outside the read, so it is completed with the germline J gene. This chain uses TRBV1 with TRBJ2-1, with D unresolved. CDR1 is NSQYPW, CDR2 LRSPGD, per germline (reference sequence). CDR3 length: 15 amino acids. V shed 0 bases and J shed 3 bases, with 9 bases lying between them. CDR3 sequence: CTCSADFNTYAEQFF. The DNA read from the CDR3 is TGCACCTGCAGTGCAGATTTCAACACCTATGCT.

A few counts support this clone. The genes are named according to mouse. The read comes to an end 4 residues before the CDR3 does, leaving the germline J gene to fill in the end. This same CDR3 is encoded by further DNA sequences in the sample. The V and J genes are TRBV17 and TRBJ2-1; 11 nucleotides align to TRBD1. The CDR3 runs to 15 residues. V lost 1 base, J lost 4 bases, and 0 bases stayed unmatched. CDR1 and CDR2 (germline): MNHDT, YYDKIL. The CDR3 DNA, read in part, is TGTGCTAGCAGTAGAGGGGACAGGGGGTATGCT. Translation gives CASSRGDRGYA. The whole CDR3 is CASSRGDRGYAEQFF.

This clone was counted ten times or more. The germline and genes are mouse ones. The missing CDR3 end, 4 residues past where the read stops, is filled in from the germline J gene. The chain uses TRBV14 and TRBJ2-5, with 8 bases matching TRBD1. Germline trimming cut 4 bases from V and 3 bases from J; bases unmatched to any gene: 4. Germline V gives CDR1 SGHDT, CDR2 FRDEAV. This CDR3 is 14 amino acids long. CDR3 DNA, as far as it was read: TGTGCCAGCAGTCCCGGGGACAGGCAAGAC. Translated: CASSPGDRQD. The whole CDR3 is CASSPGDRQDTQYF.

For this clone: Germline and genes: mouse. The sequence runs out 4 residues before the end of the CDR3; the remainder is reconstructed from the germline J gene. The chain uses TRBV1 and TRBJ2-7; the match to TRBD1 covers 11 bases. The CDR3 has 15 residues. Germline assignment: CDR1 NSQYPW and CDR2 LRSPGD (reference sequence). The DNA read from the CDR3 is TGCACCTGCAGTGCACCCCGGGACAGGGGGTAT. This gives the protein CTCSAPRDRGY. The CDR3 reads in full as CTCSAPRDRGYEQYF.

Regarding this clone: The gene names here belong to mouse. The read terminates 4 residues before the CDR3 end, so the remaining end is supplied by the germline J gene. Other DNA sequences in the same sample also yield this CDR3. The V and J genes are TRBV19 and TRBJ2-4, with TRBD1 matching 10 bases. Germline V gene sequence: CDR1 FNHDT, CDR2 SITEND (reference sequence). J gave up 0 bases and V 4 bases, and 2 bases lay outside the gene matches. This CDR3 has 15 residues. The CDR3 bases that were read are TGTGCCAGCAGTCGACAGGGGGCTAGTCAAAAC. Translated, it gives CASSRQGASQN. The full CDR3 reads CASSRQGASQNTLYF. Based on the CDR3 plus reference TRBV19 and TRBJ2-4, the full variable domain is GGIITQTPKFLIGQEGQKLTLKCQQNFNHDTMYWYRQDSGKGLRLIYYSITENDLQKGDLSEGYDASREKKSSFSLTVTSAQKNEMAVFLCASSRQGASQNTLYFGAGTRLSVL.

There are many counts of this clone. Gene names are mouse gene names. The CDR3 end falls 4 residues outside the read, so it is completed with the germline J gene. The chain is built from TRBV13-3 and TRBJ2-5, with a weak D call TRBD1 (6 bases). The CDR3 covers 16 residues. V gave up 0 bases and J gave up 2 bases, with 13 bases separating them. Looked up from germline, CDR1 is NNHDY and CDR2 is SYVADS. CDR3 DNA, as far as it was read: TGTGCCAGCAGTGATGCAAACAGGGCCGTCCAAGAC. It codes for CASSDANRAVQD. The CDR3 in full is CASSDANRAVQDTQYF.

In the case of this clone: Mouse gene names apply. CDR3 DNA (partial): TGTGCTAGCACCCCCGGGACATCAAACACA. Translated, it gives CASTPGTSNT. The entire CDR3 reads CASTPGTSNTEVFF. The V gene is TRBV29, the J gene TRBJ1-1; possibly TRBD1 for D (6 bases). The CDR3 is cut off 4 residues early in the read; its end comes from the germline J gene. This CDR3 region has 14 residues. Germline CDR1 MSHET, CDR2 SYDVDS. The V and J ends lost 7 bases and 0 bases respectively, with 12 bases between them. Complete variable domain (other parts from reference TRBV29 and TRBJ1-1): DMKVTQMPRYLIKRMGENVLLECGQDMSHETMYWYRQDPGLGLQLIYISYDVDSNSEGDIPKGYRVSRKKREHFSLILDSAKTNQTSVYFCASTPGTSNTEVFFGKGTRLTVV.